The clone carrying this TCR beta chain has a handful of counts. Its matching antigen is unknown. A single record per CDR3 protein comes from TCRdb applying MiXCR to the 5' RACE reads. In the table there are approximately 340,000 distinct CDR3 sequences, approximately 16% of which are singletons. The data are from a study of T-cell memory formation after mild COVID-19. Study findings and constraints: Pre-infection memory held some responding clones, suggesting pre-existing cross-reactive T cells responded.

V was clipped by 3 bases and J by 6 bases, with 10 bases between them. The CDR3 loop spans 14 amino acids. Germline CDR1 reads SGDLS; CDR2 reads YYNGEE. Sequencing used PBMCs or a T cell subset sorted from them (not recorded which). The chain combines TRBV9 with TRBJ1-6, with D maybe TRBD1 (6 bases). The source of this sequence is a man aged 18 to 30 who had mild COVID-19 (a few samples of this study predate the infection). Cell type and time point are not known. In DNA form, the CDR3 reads TGTGCCAGCAGCGGACAGGTCTCTAATTCACCCCTCCACTTT. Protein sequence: CASSGQVSNSPLHF.